These 27 T cell receptor beta chains originate from one sample sequenced in a study of blood T cell repertoires in COVID-19. Sequencing was performed with immunoSEQ multiplex PCR; in TCRdb, only in-frame clones are kept and a portion is missing. The repertoire holds 120,000 or so clones, with over 55% as singletons. The sequencing input was peripheral blood. The receptors derive from a woman aged 70-85 years with acute or convalescent COVID-19.

V usage is TRBV6-5 and J usage is TRBJ2-1; 8 bases map to TRBD1. This CDR3 spans 14 amino acids. Germline CDR1 is MNHEY and CDR2 is SVGAGI. V shed 6 bases and J 3 bases; nucleotides not matched to a gene: 4. The CDR3 sequence: CASRNRGYYNEQFF. CDR3 DNA sequence: TGTGCCAGCAGGAACAGGGGGTACTACAATGAGCAGTTCTTC.

The V gene is TRBV19, the J gene TRBJ1-5; 10 nucleotides align to TRBD1. Germline V gives CDR1 LNHDA, CDR2 SQIVND (reference sequence). The CDR3 length is 14 residues. Trimming at V came to 9 bases and at J to 7 bases, leaving 9 bases not matched to a gene. The CDR3 DNA follows: TGTGCCAGCAAAGGACAGGGGGATGAACAGCCCCAGCATTTT. Translating it yields CASKGQGDEQPQHF.

This chain links TRBV5-4 with TRBJ1-2; 7 bases are a match to TRBD1. The J segment lost 7 bases and the V segment lost 0 bases, leaving 9 bases of the junction unmatched. The V gene's germline CDR1 is SGHNT and CDR2 YYREEE (reference sequence). This CDR3 comprises 15 residues. This CDR3 is CASSLARQGGAGYTF. Written as DNA, the CDR3 is TGTGCCAGCAGCTTGGCCCGACAGGGCGGTGCTGGCTACACCTTC.

V gene TRBV7-8 combines with J gene TRBJ2-1; 14 nucleotides line up with TRBD2. CDR1 and CDR2 (germline): SGHVS, FQNEAQ. The V segment lost 5 bases and the J segment 3 bases; nucleotides outside the gene matches: 6. This CDR3 spans 17 amino acids. The CDR3 bases are TGTGCCAGCAGCCTCGGACTAGCGGGAGGCTTCTACAATGAGCAGTTCTTC. This sequence encodes CASSLGLAGGFYNEQFF. Supplemented by reference TRBV7-8 and TRBJ2-1, the full variable domain reads GAGVSQSPRYKVAKRGQDVALRCDPISGHVSLFWYQQALGQGPEFLTYFQNEAQLDKSGLPSDRFFAERPEGSVSTLKIQRTQQEDSAVYLCASSLGLAGGFYNEQFFGPGTRLTVL.

The rearrangement joins TRBV11-2 to TRBJ2-2; TRBD1 matches 9 bases. V lost 5 bases to trimming and J lost 2 bases; unmatched junction nucleotides: 9. The CDR3 totals 17 residues. Germline V gene data show CDR1 as SGHAT and CDR2 as FQNNGV. This CDR3 reads CASSLSRGQGNTGELFF. CDR3 coding DNA: TGTGCCAGCAGCCTAAGCCGGGGACAGGGAAACACCGGGGAGCTGTTTTTT.

This clone came up once. The gene calls are TRBV7-2 and TRBJ2-1; 10 nucleotides match TRBD2. Germline-derived CDR1 and CDR2 are SGHTA and FQGNSA. After removal of 6 bases from V and 10 bases from J, the junction contained 6 bases not matched to a gene. The CDR3 is 13 residues long. CDR3 DNA sequence: TGTGCCAGCAGGAGCGGGGGGGCAGGCGAGCAGTTCTTC. Translating gives CASRSGGAGEQFF.

The J gene is TRBJ2-1, the V gene TRBV7-9; D is unresolved. This CDR3 contains 13 residues. Germline assignment: CDR1 SEHNR and CDR2 FQNEAQ (reference sequence). Trimming cost V 3 bases and J 5 bases, with 8 bases left between them. The CDR3 DNA sequence: TGTGCCAGCAGCTTCAACTACGACAATGAGCAGTTCTTC. Protein: CASSFNYDNEQFF. Looking up the rest from reference TRBV7-9 and TRBJ2-1 gives the full variable domain: DTGVSQNPRHKITKRGQNVTFRCDPISEHNRLYWYRQTLGQGPEFLTYFQNEAQLEKSRLLSDRFSAERPKGSFSTLEIQRTEQGDSAMYLCASSFNYDNEQFFGPGTRLTVL.

V and J are TRBV5-1 and TRBJ2-1; 7 bases map to TRBD2. CDR3 length equals 15 residues. The J segment lost 1 base and the V segment lost 5 bases, leaving 6 bases of the junction unmatched. From germline, CDR1 is SGHRS and CDR2 YFSETQ. CDR3 protein: CASRGTTPSYNEQFF. In nucleotides, the CDR3 is TGCGCCAGCAGAGGGACTACCCCTTCCTACAATGAGCAGTTCTTC.

The chain joins TRBV18 to TRBJ1-1; 9 nucleotides match TRBD1. The length of the CDR3 is 15 residues. Germline V gene sequence: CDR1 KGHSH, CDR2 LQKENI. J lost 6 bases, V lost 3 bases, and 8 bases had no gene match. The CDR3 sequence: CASSPGTGSIPEAFF. The CDR3 DNA reads TGTGCCAGCTCACCCGGGACAGGGTCAATCCCTGAAGCTTTCTTT.

This chain connects TRBV19 to TRBJ2-7; D may be TRBD2 (5 bases). The V end lost 3 bases, the J end lost 4 bases, and 16 bases lay between the germline ends. The CDR3 sequence is 15 residues long. CDR1 and CDR2 from the germline V gene are LNHDA and SQIVND (reference sequence). The CDR3 region has the DNA TGTGCCAGTAGTATTGAGGCGGGTTGGAGGTACGAGCAGTACTTC. Translation gives CASSIEAGWRYEQYF. Full variable domain (missing parts from reference TRBV19 and TRBJ2-7): DGGITQSPKYLFRKEGQNVTLSCEQNLNHDAMYWYRQDPGQGLRLIYYSQIVNDFQKGDIAEGYSVSREKKESFPLTVTSAQKNPTAFYLCASSIEAGWRYEQYFGPGTRLTVT.

This chain links TRBV18 with TRBJ2-7; no clear D. The germline gives CDR1 KGHSH, CDR2 LQKENI. The ends were cut back, 2 bases at V and 4 bases at J, with 9 bases in the middle. This CDR3 has 13 residues. The CDR3 protein is CASSPTRKYEQYF. DNA of the CDR3: TGTGCCAGCTCACCAACGAGAAAATACGAGCAGTACTTC.

A single count supports this clone. A junction boundary mismatches the germline segment, possibly from a read error. In the same sample, other DNA sequences code for this CDR3. V gene TRBV7-2 combines with J gene TRBJ2-5, with 12 bases lining up with TRBD2. CDR1 and CDR2 (germline): SGHTA, FQGNSA. The CDR3 length is 13 residues. CDR3 sequence reads: CASSLAGGETQYF. The CDR3 DNA follows: TGTGCCAGCAGCCTAGCGGGGGGGGAGACCCAGTACTTC.

This clone was picked up a small number of times. The rearrangement joins TRBV9 to TRBJ2-3; D possibly corresponds to TRBD2 (5 bases). V dropped 6 bases and J dropped 4 bases, with 15 bases sitting between them. This CDR3 comprises 14 residues. Per germline, CDR1 SGDLS and CDR2 YYNGEE. CDR3 sequence reads: CASNPWEYPDTQYF. The CDR3 DNA reads TGTGCCAGCAATCCCTGGGAGTACCCAGATACGCAGTATTTT.

V gene TRBV21-1 combines with J gene TRBJ2-2; the table's D call, TRBD2, was not checked against the DNA. TRBV21-1 constitutes a pseudogene. The length of the CDR3 is 21 residues. CDR3 sequence reads: CASSNWRLAGGVRSGTGELFF. As DNA, the CDR3 is TGTGCCAGCAGCAATTGGAGACTAGCGGGGGGCGTCCGGAGTGGCACCGGGGAGCTGTTTTTT.

The genes are TRBV27 and TRBJ1-5, with D unclear. CDR1 MNHEY and CDR2 SMNVEV come from the germline V gene (reference sequence). This CDR3 comprises 13 residues. Deletions cut 6 bases from V and 7 bases from J, with 13 bases between. This CDR3 is CASSLFLGQPQHF. The CDR3 DNA is TGTGCCAGCAGCCTCTTTCTCGGGCAGCCCCAGCATTTT.

This clone is a singleton in its sample. The chain carries TRBV5-1 and TRBJ2-3, with 13 nucleotides matching TRBD2. V lost 0 bases and J lost 4; bases outside the gene matches: 5. The CDR3 has 17 amino acids. The germline gives CDR1 SGHRS, CDR2 YFSETQ. This chain's CDR3 is CASSLEGTSGIPDTQYF. The DNA for the CDR3 is TGCGCCAGCAGCTTGGAAGGGACTAGCGGGATCCCAGATACGCAGTATTTT.

This clone has only one observation. The rearrangement links TRBV7-9 to TRBJ1-2, with a possible D match to TRBD1 (6 bases). Germline V gene lookup returns CDR1 SEHNR and CDR2 FQNEAQ (reference sequence). This CDR3 has 17 amino acids. V lost 3 bases and J lost 8, with 25 bases in between. CDR3 in amino acids: CASSFLGRGARKQGYTF. As DNA, the CDR3 is TGTGCCAGCAGCTTTTTAGGGCGGGGGGCGCGGAAGCAAGGCTACACCTTC.

The chain recombines TRBV27 with TRBJ1-1; tentatively, D is TRBD1 (6 bases). Trimming cost V 2 bases and J 0 bases, with 10 bases left between them. The CDR3 is 15 residues long. The germline V gene encodes CDR1 MNHEY and CDR2 SMNVEV (reference sequence). For the CDR3, the DNA is TGTGCCAGCAGTTTACAGGGGCCCATGAACACTGAAGCTTTCTTT. This gives the protein CASSLQGPMNTEAFF.

The chain is built from TRBV29-1 and TRBJ1-4; D is unresolved. Between the trimmed V and J ends, which lost 6 bases and 1 base, there was a span of 12 bases. Germline CDR1 SQVTM, CDR2 ANQGSEA. The CDR3 sequence is 14 residues long. The CDR3 sequence is CSVPLEETNEKLFF. The CDR3 nucleotides are TGCAGCGTGCCTTTAGAGGAAACTAATGAAAAACTGTTTTTT.

The gene calls are TRBV10-3 and TRBJ1-1; D gene uncertain. CDR1 is ENHRY, CDR2 SYGVKD, per germline. The CDR3 is 15 amino acids. The germline V and J ends were trimmed by 0 bases and 1 base, with 9 bases remaining between them. CDR3 bases: TGTGCCATCAGTGAGTCGGCAAGCGGGAACACTGAAGCTTTCTTT. Amino acids: CAISESASGNTEAFF.

V usage is TRBV7-3 and J usage is TRBJ2-1; 9 nucleotides agree with TRBD2. The CDR3 spans 15 residues. Germline CDR1 is SGHTA and CDR2 is FQGTGA. Trimming cost V 3 bases and J 6 bases; bases outside gene matches: 6. CDR3 bases: TGTGCCAGCAGCTTGGATAGCGGGAGAAGCAATGAGCAGTTCTTC. Translating it yields CASSLDSGRSNEQFF.

The V gene is TRBV5-8, the J gene TRBJ1-2; 8 bases are shared with TRBD1. This CDR3 has 15 residues. Germline V gene data show CDR1 as SGHTS and CDR2 as YDEGEE. Trimming removed 3 bases from V and 3 bases from J; junction bases left unmatched: 7. Written as DNA, the CDR3 is TGTGCCAGCAGCTCGGGACAGGTCCGACACTATGGCTACACCTTC. This sequence encodes CASSSGQVRHYGYTF.

This clone was counted a few times. The gene calls are TRBV18 and TRBJ2-2, with D tentatively TRBD1 (6 bases). Trimming pared 3 bases from V and 5 bases from J, leaving 16 bases between. CDR1 and CDR2 (germline): KGHSH, LQKENI. This CDR3 is built from 16 residues. The CDR3 DNA sequence: TGTGCCAGCTCACCCCCGTCGACAGGAATAACCGGGGAGCTGTTTTTT. This encodes CASSPPSTGITGELFF. The whole variable domain, filled in from reference TRBV18 and TRBJ2-2, reads NAGVMQNPRHLVRRRGQEARLRCSPMKGHSHVYWYRQLPEEGLKFMVYLQKENIIDESGMPKERFSAEFPKEGPSILRIQQVVRGDSAAYFCASSPPSTGITGELFFGEGSRLTVL.

This clone was seen a few times. The chain links TRBV7-2 to TRBJ1-2; D uncertain. Germline CDR1 and CDR2: SGHTA and FQGNSA. The CDR3 covers 12 residues. V was cut by 6 bases and J by 4 bases, with 9 bases left in between. CDR3: CASSLGVYGYTF. CDR3 nucleotides: TGTGCCAGCAGTCTCGGGGTCTATGGCTACACCTTC. Full variable domain (missing parts from reference TRBV7-2 and TRBJ1-2): GAGVSQSPSNKVTEKGKDVELRCDPISGHTALYWYRQSLGQGLEFLIYFQGNSAPDKSGLPSDRFSAERTGGSVSTLTIQRTQQEDSAVYLCASSLGVYGYTFGSGTRLTVV.

The CDR3 protein is CASSQETGQYGYTF. In nucleotides, the CDR3 is TGTGCCAGCAGCCAAGAAACAGGGCAATATGGCTACACCTTC. The chain carries TRBV3-1 (or the pseudogene TRBV3-2) and TRBJ1-2; D might be TRBD1 (6 bases). Trimming stripped 0 bases from V and 5 bases from J, with 10 bases between. Germline CDR1 LGHDT, CDR2 YNNKEL (reference sequence). The CDR3 is 14 residues long.

The CDR3 sequence is CSVEGTVYGYTF. In DNA, the CDR3 is TGCAGCGTTGAAGGGACAGTCTATGGCTACACCTTC. This chain uses TRBV29-1 with TRBJ1-2; possible D gene TRBD1, 6 bases. With 1 base removed from V and 4 bases from J, the gap between germline ends came to 7 bases. The V gene's germline CDR1 is SQVTM and CDR2 ANQGSEA. The CDR3 runs to 12 residues.

This clone was seen more than once but under ten times. This chain uses TRBV7-9 with TRBJ1-6; 9 positions match TRBD1. This CDR3 contains 14 residues. The V gene end was trimmed by 1 base and the J gene end by 10 bases; junction bases not matched to a gene: 2. Germline V gives CDR1 SEHNR, CDR2 FQNEAQ (reference sequence). The CDR3 DNA reads TGTGCCAGCAGCTTAGGGACAGGGGTCTCACCCCTCCACTTT. Translation gives CASSLGTGVSPLHF.